The 26 T cell receptor beta chains below all came from one sample that was sequenced in a study of T cell responses to AZD1222 COVID-19 vaccine. Data came from immunoSEQ multiplex PCR; TCRdb stores just in-frame clones and leaves some out. The table lists just under 85,000 clones, roughly 83% of them singletons. The sample consisted of peripheral blood, taken on day 0 of AZD1222 vaccination. These receptors were obtained from an adult in good health.

V and J are TRBV7-2 and TRBJ1-4; D gene uncertain. The CDR3 is 14 amino acids. CDR1 SGHTA and CDR2 FQGNSA come from the germline V gene. The V end lost 0 bases, the J end lost 8 bases, and 10 bases lay between the germline ends. Written as DNA, the CDR3 is TGTGCCAGCAGCTTAGCGCCCCGAGGGGAAAAACTGTTTTTT. Translated: CASSLAPRGEKLFF.

V usage is TRBV7-3 and J usage is TRBJ2-3; maybe TRBD1 (6 bases). The CDR3 has 13 residues. With 5 bases removed from V and 14 bases from J, the gap between germline ends came to 20 bases. Germline V gene data show CDR1 as SGHTA and CDR2 as FQGTGA. CDR3 DNA: TGTGCCAGCAGCCCGGGCTCCGGGACACATCCGTATTTT. This encodes CASSPGSGTHPYF.

The J gene is TRBJ2-2, the V gene TRBV28, with D possibly matching TRBD2 (6 bases). Germline loops: CDR1 MDHEN, CDR2 SYDVKM. The V end was cut by 8 bases, the J end by 8 bases, with 24 bases between. The CDR3 spans 16 residues. CDR3 sequence reads: CASRTPGRSNPGELFF. CDR3 coding DNA: TGTGCCAGCCGCACTCCGGGGAGGTCAAACCCAGGGGAGCTGTTTTTT. The whole variable domain, filled in from reference TRBV28 and TRBJ2-2, reads DVKVTQSSRYLVKRTGEKVFLECVQDMDHENMFWYRQDPGLGLRLIYFSYDVKMKEKGDIPEGYSVSREKKERFSLILESASTNQTSMYLCASRTPGRSNPGELFFGEGSRLTVL.

This sequence joins TRBV5-1 and TRBJ1-2, with a weak D call TRBD1 (5 bases). CDR1 is SGHRS, CDR2 YFSETQ, per germline. CDR3 length: 14 residues. Trimming took off 4 bases at V and 7 bases at J, with 17 bases between the two ends. The CDR3 coding sequence is TGCGCCAGCAGCGAGCTGGCGGGGGAGGCTGGCTACACCTTC. It specifies CASSELAGEAGYTF.

The CDR3 bases are TGTGCCAGCAGCGTAGACCAGCAGCCAAACACCATATATTTT. It yields the protein CASSVDQQPNTIYF. The chain links TRBV9 to TRBJ1-3; D gene uncertain. CDR1 is SGDLS, CDR2 YYNGEE, per germline. The CDR3 loop spans 14 amino acids. The V and J ends lost 0 bases and 6 bases respectively, with 10 bases between them.

The V and J genes are TRBV5-5 and TRBJ1-4; D is undetermined. Germline CDR1 is SGHKS and CDR2 is YYEKEE (reference sequence). V dropped 1 base and J dropped 0 bases, with 13 bases sitting between them. This CDR3 is built from 17 residues. This CDR3 reads CASSLLVRSATNEKLFF. CDR3 in DNA: TGTGCCAGCAGCTTGTTGGTCCGCTCTGCAACTAATGAAAAACTGTTTTTT.

The chain recombines TRBV4-1 with TRBJ1-5, with D perhaps TRBD1 (6 bases). The CDR3 runs to 16 residues. The V end was cut by 4 bases, the J end by 0 bases, with 13 bases between. Germline CDR1 and CDR2: MGHRA and YSYEKL. In DNA, the CDR3 is TGCGCCAGCAGCCGAGAACAGGGTAATAGCAATCAGCCCCAGCATTTT. It encodes CASSREQGNSNQPQHF.

The rearrangement joins TRBV6-6 to TRBJ1-6; a possible D gene is TRBD1 (6 bases). The CDR3 totals 20 residues. V was shortened by 5 bases and J by 2 bases, with 25 bases between the two germline ends. Germline V gives CDR1 MNHNY, CDR2 SVGAGI (reference sequence). CDR3 residues: CASSPLTGTQITTYNSPLHF. Here the CDR3 DNA reads TGTGCCAGCAGTCCACTTACAGGGACCCAAATAACGACCTATAATTCACCCCTCCACTTT.

The CDR3 reads CSAITGLTQYF. CDR3 DNA: TGCAGTGCAATAACAGGGCTAACGCAGTATTTT. This sequence joins TRBV20-1 and TRBJ2-3, with D possibly matching TRBD1 (6 bases). The CDR3 consists of 11 residues. V shed 6 bases and J shed 9 bases, with 13 bases lying between them. The germline V gene has CDR1 DFQATT and CDR2 SNEGSKA (reference sequence).

The rearrangement links TRBV13 to TRBJ1-4; 8 bases agree with TRBD1. J was trimmed by 0 bases and V by 3 bases; bases with no gene match: 9. The CDR3 consists of 18 residues. The V gene's germline CDR1 is PRHDT and CDR2 FYEKMQ (reference sequence). The CDR3 coding sequence is TGTGCCAGCAGCTTTAAGGCAGGGGGCGGTGCAACTAATGAAAAACTGTTTTTT. It translates to CASSFKAGGGATNEKLFF.

This chain joins TRBV9 and TRBJ2-1; 10 bases map to TRBD1. J lost 5 bases, V lost 4 bases, and 15 bases had no gene match. The CDR3 length is 18 residues. The germline V gene has CDR1 SGDLS and CDR2 YYNGEE. The CDR3 region has the DNA TGTGCCAGCAGCAGTGAGGGGATTCCGGGACAGGGGAACAATGAGCAGTTCTTC. Amino acids: CASSSEGIPGQGNNEQFF.

This clone was found once. This chain uses TRBV7-9 with TRBJ2-7; possible D gene TRBD1, 6 bases. CDR3 size: 14 residues. The V gene lost 1 base and the J gene lost 2 bases, with 9 bases spanning the gap. CDR1 and CDR2 (germline): SEHNR, FQNEAQ (reference sequence). CDR3 sequence: CASSLEQGPYEQYF. In DNA, the CDR3 is TGTGCCAGCAGCTTAGAGCAGGGGCCCTACGAGCAGTACTTC.

V gene TRBV19 combines with J gene TRBJ1-1; no clear D gene. The CDR3 runs to 13 residues. Germline CDR1 LNHDA, CDR2 SQIVND (reference sequence). With 5 bases removed from V and 2 bases from J, the gap between germline ends came to 9 bases. CDR3 sequence reads: CASSRGTNTEAFF. CDR3 sequence (DNA): TGTGCCAGTAGTCGGGGAACAAACACTGAAGCTTTCTTT.

The V call is TRBV13, the J call TRBJ2-7; weak D call: TRBD2 (7 bases). V was clipped by 3 bases and J by 3 bases, with 9 bases between them. CDR3 length: 13 amino acids. The germline CDR1 and CDR2 sequences are PRHDT and FYEKMQ (reference sequence). The CDR3 DNA follows: TGTGCCAGCAGCTTGGGAGGGGGCTACGAGCAGTACTTC. It encodes CASSLGGGYEQYF.

The chain carries TRBV27 and TRBJ1-1; D remains unclear. The CDR3 runs 15 residues. V was clipped by 3 bases and J by 3 bases, with 14 bases between them. Germline V gene data show CDR1 as MNHEY and CDR2 as SMNVEV (reference sequence). The CDR3 spells CASSFLGLVDTEAFF. The CDR3 DNA reads as TGTGCCAGCAGTTTCTTAGGGCTCGTGGACACTGAAGCTTTCTTT.

The chain carries TRBV15 and TRBJ2-7; D is perhaps TRBD1 or TRBD2 (5 bases each). This CDR3 has 16 residues. The V and J ends lost 5 bases and 2 bases respectively, with 19 bases between them. Germline V gives CDR1 LNHNV, CDR2 YYDKDF (reference sequence). Written as DNA, the CDR3 is TGTGCCACCAGCCCCGGCAGCGGCCTAGGGGCCTACGAGCAGTACTTC. Its translation: CATSPGSGLGAYEQYF. Based on the CDR3 plus reference TRBV15 and TRBJ2-7, the full variable domain is DAMVIQNPRYQVTQFGKPVTLSCSQTLNHNVMYWYQQKSSQAPKLLFHYYDKDFNNEADTPDNFQSRRPNTSFCFLDIRSPGLGDTAMYLCATSPGSGLGAYEQYFGPGTRLTVT.

The genes are TRBV3-1 (or the pseudogene TRBV3-2) and TRBJ1-3; D gene unclear. CDR3 length: 15 residues. V shed 4 bases and J shed 1 base, with 11 bases lying between them. Germline V gene lookup returns CDR1 LGHDT and CDR2 YNNKEL (reference sequence). The CDR3 region has the DNA TGTGCCAGCAGCCGAGCACTGCTTTCTGGAAACACCATATATTTT. This gives the protein CASSRALLSGNTIYF.

The chain couples TRBV9 to TRBJ1-6; D uncertain. V was shortened by 0 bases and J by 9 bases, with 13 bases between the two germline ends. Germline CDR1 SGDLS, CDR2 YYNGEE. The CDR3 loop spans 15 amino acids. For the CDR3, the DNA is TGTGCCAGCAGCGTAGGGCCGGGTGGGATTTCACCCCTCCACTTT. This encodes CASSVGPGGISPLHF.

The rearrangement uses TRBV27 and TRBJ2-5; D unresolved. Germline-derived CDR1 and CDR2 are MNHEY and SMNVEV (reference sequence). Trimming pared 5 bases from V and 3 bases from J, leaving 10 bases between. The CDR3 is 13 residues long. CDR3 in amino acids: CASSRVGEETQYF. The CDR3 DNA sequence: TGTGCCAGCAGTAGAGTAGGAGAAGAGACCCAGTACTTC.

The J gene is TRBJ1-1, the V gene TRBV5-4; 8 nucleotides line up with TRBD1. Germline V gene data show CDR1 as SGHNT and CDR2 as YYREEE (reference sequence). V shed 3 bases, J shed 0 bases, and the junction held 4 bases outside the gene matches. The CDR3 sequence is 15 residues long. The CDR3, as DNA: TGTGCCAGCAGCTCCCAACAGGGGGTGAACACTGAAGCTTTCTTT. Translated, it gives CASSSQQGVNTEAFF.

CDR3 DNA: TGCGCCAGCAGCTTGGGTGGGACTGGTAGCACAGATACGCAGTATTTT. It is translated as CASSLGGTGSTDTQYF. The chain is built from TRBV5-1 and TRBJ2-3, with a tentative D call TRBD2 (6 bases). V was cut by 0 bases and J by 0 bases, with 11 bases left in between. Germline CDR1 and CDR2: SGHRS and YFSETQ. The CDR3 is made up of 16 amino acids.

The chain uses TRBV7-9 and TRBJ1-4; 7 nucleotides match TRBD1. This CDR3 region has 15 residues. In germline, CDR1 is SEHNR, CDR2 FQNEAQ (reference sequence). Trimming took 5 bases from V and 3 from J; bases not matched to a gene: 6. CDR3 amino acids: CASSADREANEKLFF. The DNA of the CDR3 is TGTGCCAGCAGCGCCGACAGGGAGGCTAATGAAAAACTGTTTTTT.

This clone is a singleton in its sample. This chain joins TRBV4-2 and TRBJ1-1, with 7 positions matching TRBD1. The CDR3 sequence is 15 residues long. Trimming took 3 bases from V and 7 from J; bases not matched to a gene: 11. Looked up from germline, CDR1 is LGHNA and CDR2 is YNFKEQ. Here the CDR3 reads CASSQNLGGGREAFF. The CDR3 coding sequence is TGTGCCAGCAGCCAGAACCTAGGGGGCGGACGTGAAGCTTTCTTT.

The rearrangement uses TRBV15 and TRBJ2-2; the match to TRBD1 covers 8 bases. V lost 0 bases, J lost 5 bases, and 8 bases stayed unmatched. There are 17 residues in the CDR3. In germline, CDR1 is LNHNV, CDR2 YYDKDF (reference sequence). The CDR3 spells CATSRDRPGGLTGELFF. As DNA, the CDR3 is TGTGCCACCAGCAGAGATCGTCCAGGGGGCCTGACCGGGGAGCTGTTTTTT.

J is TRBJ1-2 and V is TRBV3-1 (or the pseudogene TRBV3-2); the match to TRBD1 covers 7 bases. Germline V gene data show CDR1 as LGHDT and CDR2 as YNNKEL (reference sequence). The CDR3 has 16 amino acids. The J segment lost 5 bases and the V segment lost 4 bases, leaving 13 bases of the junction unmatched. The CDR3 DNA is TGTGCCAGCAGCCCCCGGGACAGCCCTTTTTGGTATGGCTACACCTTC. Translation gives CASSPRDSPFWYGYTF.

The chain carries TRBV2 and TRBJ1-1; D not certain. This CDR3 region has 13 residues. The V and J ends lost 5 bases and 1 base respectively, with 8 bases between them. The V gene's germline CDR1 is SNHLY and CDR2 FYNNEI. The CDR3 loop reads CASSTDRNTEAFF. The CDR3 coding sequence is TGTGCCAGCAGTACCGACCGGAACACTGAAGCTTTCTTT.